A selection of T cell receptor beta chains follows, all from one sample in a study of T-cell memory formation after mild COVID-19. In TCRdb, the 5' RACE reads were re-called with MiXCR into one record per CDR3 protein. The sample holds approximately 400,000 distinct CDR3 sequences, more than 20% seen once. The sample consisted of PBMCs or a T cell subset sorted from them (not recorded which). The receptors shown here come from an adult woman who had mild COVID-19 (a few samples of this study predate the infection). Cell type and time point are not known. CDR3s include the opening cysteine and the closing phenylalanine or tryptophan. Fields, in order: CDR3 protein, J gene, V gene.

CDR3: CASSLGQGAVEGYTF
J: TRBJ1-2
V: TRBV5-1

CDR3: CASSLGPSNTEAFF
J: TRBJ1-1
V: TRBV5-1

CDR3: CAWTGRTGELFF
J: TRBJ2-2
V: TRBV30

CDR3: CASSPAEASYGYTF
J: TRBJ1-2
V: TRBV18

CDR3: CAVSEDYGGTYNEQFF
J: TRBJ2-1
V: TRBV6-5

CDR3: CASSDLSGGNQPQHF
J: TRBJ1-5
V: TRBV6-2/TRBV6-3

CDR3: CASSLGQRGTGELFF
J: TRBJ2-2
V: TRBV12-3/TRBV12-4

CDR3: CSARDAPFF
J: TRBJ1-1
V: TRBV20-1

CDR3: CARAEGSSYNSPLHF
J: TRBJ1-6
V: TRBV2

CDR3: CASSVRQALSGSRWDTGELFF
J: TRBJ2-2
V: TRBV9

CDR3: CASMTPGWWAQPQHF
J: TRBJ1-5
V: TRBV6-2/TRBV6-3

CDR3: CASSYNRGTSMNTEAFF
J: TRBJ1-1
V: TRBV6-2/TRBV6-3

CDR3: CASETRRNNEQFF
J: TRBJ2-1
V: TRBV5-8

CDR3: CASSFGWGLELDTQYF
J: TRBJ2-3
V: TRBV11-2

CDR3: CASSFGQGAETEAFF
J: TRBJ1-1
V: TRBV5-1

CDR3: CASSLDWASNYGYTF
J: TRBJ1-2
V: TRBV5-1

CDR3: CASSLRMGTDTQYF
J: TRBJ2-3
V: TRBV12-3/TRBV12-4

CDR3: CAISGTGDNSPLHF
J: TRBJ1-6
V: TRBV10-3

CDR3: CASSSPARGYTF
J: TRBJ1-2
V: TRBV12-3/TRBV12-4

CDR3: CSASTGKWKSDTQYF
J: TRBJ2-3
V: TRBV20-1

CDR3: CASSPRGGGLNTEAFF
J: TRBJ1-1
V: TRBV19

CDR3: CASSSHAPGQGHHEQFF
J: TRBJ2-1
V: TRBV6-2/TRBV6-3

CDR3: CSARASGRFYEQYF
J: TRBJ2-7
V: TRBV20-1

CDR3: CSVDENTEAFF
J: TRBJ1-1
V: TRBV29-1

CDR3: CASTRPPTEPKQEQFF
J: TRBJ2-1
V: TRBV7-8

CDR3: CSARKDGTAEAFF
J: TRBJ1-1
V: TRBV20-1

CDR3: CSVRGQGAETQYF
J: TRBJ2-5
V: TRBV29-1

CDR3: CASSLETSRDEQFF
J: TRBJ2-1
V: TRBV7-9

CDR3: CSARLGGRDEQYF
J: TRBJ2-7
V: TRBV20-1

CDR3: CASSSPAYEQYF
J: TRBJ2-7
V: TRBV7-9

CDR3: CASIPTGGLYNEQFF
J: TRBJ2-1
V: TRBV14

CDR3: CASSTGQGWSGELFF
J: TRBJ2-2
V: TRBV7-9

CDR3: CSVESPGPSYEQYF
J: TRBJ2-7
V: TRBV29-1

CDR3: CASSLTSGGASYEQYF
J: TRBJ2-7
V: TRBV5-1

CDR3: CSARSLNEQFF
J: TRBJ2-1
V: TRBV20-1

CDR3: CASRRPGGAAEAFF
J: TRBJ1-1
V: TRBV5-5

CDR3: CATRRGQETQYF
J: TRBJ2-5
V: TRBV15

CDR3: CAWSGSGNTIYF
J: TRBJ1-3
V: TRBV30

CDR3: CASSEQSGGSTDTQYF
J: TRBJ2-3
V: TRBV7-3

CDR3: CASSVTGEGGSNEQFF
J: TRBJ2-1
V: TRBV7-2

CDR3: CSAGPTGSYEQYF
J: TRBJ2-7
V: TRBV20-1

CDR3: CASSEGTSGGNEQFF
J: TRBJ2-1
V: TRBV2

CDR3: CASSVAGTGWQTQYF
J: TRBJ2-5
V: TRBV19

CDR3: CASSPRTRAGPNTGELFF
J: TRBJ2-2
V: TRBV18

CDR3: CASRRQGVQETQYF
J: TRBJ2-5
V: TRBV7-8

CDR3: CASTTPSGGSSSTDTQYF
J: TRBJ2-3
V: TRBV12-3/TRBV12-4

CDR3: CASSGDLGEQFF
J: TRBJ2-1
V: TRBV19

CDR3: CASRPLGTYNEQFF
J: TRBJ2-1
V: TRBV9

CDR3: CASSLVTGGGTDTQYF
J: TRBJ2-3
V: TRBV5-1

CDR3: CASSQREIAEAGANVLTF
J: TRBJ2-6
V: TRBV4-1

CDR3: CASSLAPQGQETQYF
J: TRBJ2-5
V: TRBV7-2